This T cell receptor (beta chain) stems from a study of response to subunit inactivated influenza vaccine. This CDR3 is built from 15 residues. The germline CDR1 and CDR2 sequences are SGHKS and YYEKEE (reference sequence). The ends were cut back, 2 bases at V and 4 bases at J, with 13 bases in the middle. Each CDR3 protein gets one entry after TCRdb re-called the RT-PCR reads with MiXCR. The sample yields 500,000 to 550,000 distinct CDR3 sequences, approximately 7.1% seen once. As to this clonotype: No antigen is known for it.

Findings and caveats of the study: New T cells are recruited in small numbers by each seasonal influenza vaccination, according to the authors' suggestion.

This chain links TRBV5-5 with TRBJ2-1; tentative D call: TRBD1 (5 bases). Sequences were derived from PBMCs from blood, sampled around 2 years after vaccination. This receptor was identified in a man aged 45 to 75 who received an inactivated influenza vaccine. For the CDR3, the DNA is TGTGCCAGCAGCTTACAGGTCCGAGGTTACAATGAGCAGTTCTTC. It specifies CASSLQVRGYNEQFF.